The rows below give T cell receptor beta chains drawn from one sample of a study of blood T cells in healthy people across ages. Each CDR3 protein is one row after TCRdb ran MiXCR on the 5' RACE reads. The data show about 750,000 distinct CDR3 sequences, 53% seen once. Sequenced material: blood. Receptors were obtained from a man of 80 years or more in good health. CDR3s leave out the opening cysteine and the closing phenylalanine or tryptophan.

v_call: TRBV20-1; j_call: TRBJ2-5; cdr3_aa: SARGEGLAGGKTQY
v_call: TRBV7-2; j_call: TRBJ2-5; cdr3_aa: ASSPEREETQY
v_call: TRBV5-1; j_call: TRBJ2-1; cdr3_aa: ASSLEAGPPNEQF
v_call: TRBV21-1; j_call: TRBJ2-7; cdr3_aa: ASSKEKGSYGQY
v_call: TRBV29-1; j_call: TRBJ2-1; cdr3_aa: SVEGQGLYNEQF
v_call: TRBV6-5; j_call: -; cdr3_aa: ASSLGTVETQY
v_call: TRBV20-1; j_call: TRBJ1-1; cdr3_aa: SARAGGREAF
v_call: TRBV2; j_call: TRBJ1-5; cdr3_aa: ASSARQGSNQPQH
v_call: TRBV27; j_call: TRBJ2-7; cdr3_aa: ASRVSGGRYEQY
v_call: TRBV20-1; j_call: TRBJ1-6; cdr3_aa: SAQGPPLH
v_call: TRBV29-1; j_call: TRBJ1-1; cdr3_aa: SVTQNTEAF
v_call: TRBV10-1; j_call: TRBJ1-6; cdr3_aa: ASSEGTGSSPLH
v_call: TRBV28; j_call: -; cdr3_aa: ASAGTSGRGYDEQY
v_call: TRBV14; j_call: TRBJ2-3; cdr3_aa: ASGGRAGYAY
v_call: TRBV4-1; j_call: TRBJ2-4; cdr3_aa: ASSQVGTGGWEQY
v_call: TRBV7-9; j_call: TRBJ1-1; cdr3_aa: ASSVPRGGTEAF
v_call: TRBV7-9; j_call: TRBJ1-2; cdr3_aa: ASSLVQGAAGYT